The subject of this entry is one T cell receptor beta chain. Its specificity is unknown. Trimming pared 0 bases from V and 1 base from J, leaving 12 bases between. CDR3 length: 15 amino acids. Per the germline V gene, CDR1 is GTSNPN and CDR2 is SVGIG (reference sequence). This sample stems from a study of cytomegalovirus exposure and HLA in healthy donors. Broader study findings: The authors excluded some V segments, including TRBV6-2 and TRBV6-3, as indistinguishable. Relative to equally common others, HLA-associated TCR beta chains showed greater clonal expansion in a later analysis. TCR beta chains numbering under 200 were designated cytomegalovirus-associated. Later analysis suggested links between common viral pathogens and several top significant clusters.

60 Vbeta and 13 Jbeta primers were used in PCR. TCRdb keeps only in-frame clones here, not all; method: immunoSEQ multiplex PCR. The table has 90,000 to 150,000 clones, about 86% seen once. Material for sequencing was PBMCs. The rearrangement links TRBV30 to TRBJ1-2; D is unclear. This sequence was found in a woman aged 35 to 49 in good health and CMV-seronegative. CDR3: CAWSVSLTYNYGYTF. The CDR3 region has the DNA TGTGCCTGGAGTGTTTCCCTTACATATAACTATGGCTACACCTTC. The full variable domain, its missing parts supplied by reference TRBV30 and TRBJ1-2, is SQTIHQWPATLVQPVGSPLSLECTVEGTSNPNLYWYRQAAGRGLQLLFYSVGIGQISSEVPQNLSASRPQDRQFILSSKKLLLSDSGFYLCAWSVSLTYNYGYTFGSGTRLTVV.